This T cell receptor (beta chain) was obtained from a study of metastatic and nonmetastatic thyroid tumors. Unmatched junction bases numbered 7, after V lost 2 bases and J lost 3 bases. The CDR3 consists of 16 residues. CDR1 and CDR2 (germline): MNHEY, SVGEGT. TCRdb ran MiXCR on the PCR reads. The sample carries about 3,500 clones, approximately 30% recorded once. This clone was picked up many times. No patient had received any treatment before thyroid surgery. V and J are TRBV6-2 or TRBV6-3 and TRBJ2-7; 10 nucleotides line up with TRBD1. The TCR originated in a male donor with papillary thyroid cancer or a benign thyroid nodule (not recorded which). Some clones in this sample may be carry-over from other donors' samples. The sequencing sample was made of adjacent normal tissue. CDR3 sequence reads: CASSYAVRTGGYEQYF. The CDR3 DNA follows: TGTGCCAGCAGTTACGCGGTCCGGACAGGGGGCTACGAGCAGTACTTC.